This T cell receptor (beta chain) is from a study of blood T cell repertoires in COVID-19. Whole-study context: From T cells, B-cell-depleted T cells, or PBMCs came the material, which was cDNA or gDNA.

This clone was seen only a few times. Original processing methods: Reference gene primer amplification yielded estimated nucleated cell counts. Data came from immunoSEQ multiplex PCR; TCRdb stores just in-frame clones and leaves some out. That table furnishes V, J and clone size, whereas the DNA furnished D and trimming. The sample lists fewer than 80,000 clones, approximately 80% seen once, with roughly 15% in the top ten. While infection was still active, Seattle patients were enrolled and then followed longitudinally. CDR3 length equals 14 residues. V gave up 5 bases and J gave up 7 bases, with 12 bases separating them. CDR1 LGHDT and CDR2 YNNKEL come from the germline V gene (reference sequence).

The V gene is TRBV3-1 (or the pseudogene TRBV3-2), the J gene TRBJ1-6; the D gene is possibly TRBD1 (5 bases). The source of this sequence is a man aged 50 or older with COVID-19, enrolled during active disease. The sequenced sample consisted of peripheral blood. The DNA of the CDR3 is TGTGCCAGCAGCAGACAGAGATTAAATTCACCCCTCCACTTT. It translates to CASSRQRLNSPLHF.